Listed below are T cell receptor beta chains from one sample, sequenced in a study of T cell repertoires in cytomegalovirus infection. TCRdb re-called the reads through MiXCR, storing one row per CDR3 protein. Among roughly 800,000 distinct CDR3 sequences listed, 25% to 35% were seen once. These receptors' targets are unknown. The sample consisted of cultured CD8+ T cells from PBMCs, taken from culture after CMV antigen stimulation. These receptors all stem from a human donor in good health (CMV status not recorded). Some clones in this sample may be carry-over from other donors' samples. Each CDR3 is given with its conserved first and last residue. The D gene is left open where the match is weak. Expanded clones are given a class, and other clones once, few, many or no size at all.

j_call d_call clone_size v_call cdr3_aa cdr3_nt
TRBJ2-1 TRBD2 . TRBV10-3 CAISEAGTIYNEQFF TGTGCCATCAGTGAGGCCGGGACTATCTACAATGAGCAGTTCTTC
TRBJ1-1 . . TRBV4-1 CASSQGVSRNTEAFF TGCGCCAGCAGCCAAGGGGTCAGTAGAAACACTGAAGCTTTCTTT
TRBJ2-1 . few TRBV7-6 CASSSGTISIF TGTGCCAGCAGCTCAGGGACAATTTCGATCTTC
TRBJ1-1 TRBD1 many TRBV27 CASSFGTGTEAFF TGTGCCAGCAGCTTCGGGACAGGGACAGAAGCTTTCTTT
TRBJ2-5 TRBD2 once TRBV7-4 CASSSGTSGGVRQETQYF TGTGCCAGCAGTTCGGGGACTAGCGGGGGGGTGCGGCAAGAGACCCAGTACTTC
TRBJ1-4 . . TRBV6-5 CASRFGGFSEKLFF TGTGCCAGCAGATTCGGGGGGTTCAGTGAAAAACTGTTTTTT
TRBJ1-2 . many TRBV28 CASRGGGGWSNYGYTF TGTGCCAGCAGAGGGGGTGGGGGTTGGTCTAACTATGGCTACACCTTC
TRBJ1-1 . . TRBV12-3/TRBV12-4 CASTDLGTEAFF TGTGCCAGCACGGACCTGGGGACTGAAGCTTTCTTT
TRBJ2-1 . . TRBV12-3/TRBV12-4 CASRQDRRPYNEQFF TGTGCCAGCAGGCAAGACAGGCGACCCTACAATGAGCAGTTCTTC
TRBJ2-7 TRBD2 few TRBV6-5 CASSYWRGDSYEQYF TGTGCCAGCAGTTACTGGCGGGGGGATTCCTACGAGCAGTACTTC
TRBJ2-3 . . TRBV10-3 CAIREGGTDTQYF TGTGCCATCAGGGAGGGGGGCACAGATACGCAGTATTTT
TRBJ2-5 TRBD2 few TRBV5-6 CASSFLTGGVKETQYF TGTGCCAGCAGCTTCCTGACGGGGGGGGTCAAAGAGACCCAGTACTTC
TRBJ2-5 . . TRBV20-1 CSASINPGQVEYF TGCAGTGCTAGTATAAATCCGGGGCAGGTGGAGTACTTC
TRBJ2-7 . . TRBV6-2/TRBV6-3 CASSSGSYPYEQYF TGTGCCAGCAGTTCCGGCAGTTATCCCTACGAGCAGTACTTC
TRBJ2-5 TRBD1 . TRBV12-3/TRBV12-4 CANSLGTGAVIEETQYF TGTGCCAACAGTTTAGGGACAGGGGCTGTAATCGAAGAGACCCAGTACTTC
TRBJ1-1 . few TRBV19 CANSPSTGILNYTEAFF TGTGCCAATAGTCCCTCGACCGGAATACTAAACTACACTGAAGCTTTCTTT
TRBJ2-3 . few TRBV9 CASSVPRGGVTDTQYF TGTGCCAGCAGCGTACCTAGGGGGGGAGTCACAGATACGCAGTATTTT
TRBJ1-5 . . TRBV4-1 CASSQEGDGNQPQHF TGCGCCAGCAGCCAAGAAGGTGACGGTAATCAGCCCCAGCATTTT
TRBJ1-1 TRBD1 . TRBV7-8 CASSLLAGQGGNTEAFF TGTGCCAGCAGCTTATTAGCCGGTCAGGGGGGGAACACTGAAGCTTTCTTT
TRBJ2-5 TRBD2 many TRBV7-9 CASGLAGVHGTRETQYF TGTGCCAGCGGACTAGCGGGGGTCCACGGTACAAGAGAGACCCAGTACTTC
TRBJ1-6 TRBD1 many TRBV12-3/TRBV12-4 CASSLTGGVSPLHF TGTGCCAGCAGTTTAACAGGGGGCGTTTCACCCCTCCACTTT
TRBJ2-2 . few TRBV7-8 CASSPRRGPNTGELFF TGTGCCAGCAGCCCCCGACGGGGGCCGAACACCGGGGAGCTGTTTTTT
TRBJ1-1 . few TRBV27 CASSLKPGRGAFF TGTGCCAGCAGTTTAAAGCCAGGGAGAGGTGCTTTCTTT
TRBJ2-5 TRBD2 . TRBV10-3 CAIKGTSGIETQYF TGTGCCATCAAAGGGACTAGCGGTATAGAGACCCAGTACTTC
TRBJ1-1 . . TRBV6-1 CASSYREGLHTEAFF TGTGCCAGCAGTTACAGGGAGGGACTACACACTGAAGCTTTCTTT
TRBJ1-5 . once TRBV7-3 CASSLGDVGQHF TGTGCCAGCAGCTTAGGGGACGTGGGGCAGCATTTT